One and the same sample provided the 27 T cell receptor beta chains below, sequenced in a study of Ad26.COV2.S vaccination and SARS-CoV-2 variants. Data came from immunoSEQ multiplex PCR; TCRdb stores just in-frame clones and leaves some out. The sample shows 380,000 or so clones, 83% of them seen only once. Treatment meaning: about 20 received Ad26.COV2.S at low or high dose, single or two shots; several received placebo; per-sample allocation not given. Day 63 after the first injection of vaccine or placebo was the sampling time. Sample: peripheral blood, taken in a trial of Ad26.COV2.S vaccine versus placebo. The receptors were gathered from a person aged 18 to 59 who received the Ad26.COV2.S COVID-19 vaccine or a placebo.

V and J are TRBV5-6 and TRBJ1-6; TRBD1 aligns across 11 bases. In germline, CDR1 is SGHDT, CDR2 YYEEEE. The CDR3 is 16 residues long. The trim removed 3 bases at V and 6 bases at J, leaving 5 bases unmatched. The CDR3 nucleotides read TGTGCCAGCAGCTCAGGACAGGGGGCGTCTAATTCACCCCTCCACTTT. This gives the protein CASSSGQGASNSPLHF.

In regard to this clone: The junction and the germline gene differ at one end; a read error may be behind it. This chain uses TRBV5-5 with TRBJ1-1, with TRBD1 as a possible D gene (5 bases). This CDR3 comprises 15 residues. Germline V gene sequence: CDR1 SGHKS, CDR2 YYEKEE (reference sequence). CDR3: CANSSGPRGNTEAFF. The CDR3, as DNA: TGTGCCAACAGCTCGGGGCCGCGGGGGAACACTGAAGCTTTCTTT.

The chain couples TRBV11-2 to TRBJ2-3; 7 bases map to TRBD2. This CDR3 comprises 19 residues. From germline, CDR1 is SGHAT and CDR2 FQNNGV. Trimming took 5 bases from V and 0 from J; bases not matched to a gene: 17. DNA for the CDR3: TGTGCCAGCAGCCCTGGTTCTGGGGGGGGATCTTCTAGCACAGATACGCAGTATTTT. It codes for CASSPGSGGGSSSTDTQYF.

The V call is TRBV6-6, the J call TRBJ2-2, with 10 bases lining up with TRBD2. The J segment lost 4 bases and the V segment lost 5 bases, leaving 13 bases of the junction unmatched. The CDR3 extends over 18 amino acids. Per the germline V gene, CDR1 is MNHNY and CDR2 is SVGAGI (reference sequence). The CDR3 nucleotides read TGTGCCAGCAGTCCTAGGCTAGCGGGAGAGCCAGGCACCGGGGAGCTGTTTTTT. Translation: CASSPRLAGEPGTGELFF.

The genes are TRBV18 and TRBJ1-2; possible D gene TRBD1, 5 bases. CDR1 and CDR2 from the germline V gene are KGHSH and LQKENI. The CDR3 totals 14 residues. Deletions cut 6 bases from V and 5 bases from J, with 16 bases between. The CDR3 nucleotides read TGTGCCAGCTCCCCTGAACCAGGGAGGTATGGCTACACCTTC. It specifies CASSPEPGRYGYTF.

V usage is TRBV9 and J usage is TRBJ1-6; possibly TRBD1 for D (5 bases). The CDR3 consists of 15 residues. V dropped 2 bases and J dropped 8 bases, with 14 bases sitting between them. Per the germline V gene, CDR1 is SGDLS and CDR2 is YYNGEE. The CDR3 reads CASSVGPVRDSPLHF. The CDR3 DNA follows: TGTGCCAGCAGCGTCGGACCCGTCAGGGATTCACCCCTCCACTTT.

The chain is built from TRBV6-2 or TRBV6-3 and TRBJ1-5; 7 bases are a match to TRBD1. This CDR3 is 14 amino acids long. V was pared by 5 bases and J by 6 bases, with 7 bases of the junction left unmatched. The V gene's germline CDR1 is MNHEY and CDR2 SVGEGT. The CDR3 sequence: CASSLLTGRQPQHF. The DNA of the CDR3 is TGTGCCAGCAGTCTTCTGACAGGGCGTCAGCCCCAGCATTTT.

A single count supports this clone. This chain uses TRBV6-5 with TRBJ2-7, with 7 bases that match TRBD2. The J segment lost 3 bases and the V segment lost 6 bases, leaving 8 bases of the junction unmatched. Germline V CDR1 and CDR2: MNHEY, SVGAGI. The CDR3 totals 14 residues. CDR3 amino acids: CASSSLAVFYEQYF. The CDR3 DNA reads TGTGCCAGCAGCAGCCTAGCGGTCTTCTACGAGCAGTACTTC.

The rearrangement uses TRBV10-1 and TRBJ2-3, with 10 bases that match TRBD1. This CDR3 comprises 20 residues. V was pared by 7 bases and J by 3 bases, with 22 bases of the junction left unmatched. Germline CDR1 reads WNHNN; CDR2 reads SYGVQD (reference sequence). As DNA, the CDR3 is TGCGCCAGCACCGAAGGTAGGGACAGGGGAGAATTGTGGACAACAGATACGCAGTATTTT. Encoded protein: CASTEGRDRGELWTTDTQYF.

This rearrangement joins TRBV11-2 to TRBJ2-5, with 8 bases fitting TRBD2. V gave up 7 bases and J gave up 5 bases; unmatched junction bases: 12. This CDR3 spans 15 amino acids. Looked up from germline, CDR1 is SGHAT and CDR2 is FQNNGV. CDR3 sequence reads: CASTLHPGGRETQYF. The CDR3 DNA is TGTGCCAGCACCCTCCACCCGGGGGGGAGGGAGACCCAGTACTTC.

The rearrangement links TRBV2 to TRBJ2-7; perhaps TRBD2 as D (5 bases). The CDR3 runs to 12 residues. Germline CDR1 and CDR2: SNHLY and FYNNEI. Deletions cut 5 bases from V and 4 bases from J, with 9 bases between. The CDR3 sequence is CASSKEDYEQYF. The CDR3 coding sequence is TGTGCCAGCAGTAAGGAGGATTACGAGCAGTACTTC.

The chain recombines TRBV14 with TRBJ2-1, with D possibly being TRBD1 or TRBD2 (5 bases each). From germline, CDR1 is SGHDN and CDR2 FVKESK. This CDR3 is built from 15 residues. V was clipped by 4 bases and J by 0 bases, with 10 bases between them. CDR3 sequence reads: CASSPLGGSYNEQFF. The CDR3 DNA reads TGTGCCAGCAGCCCCCTTGGGGGCTCCTACAATGAGCAGTTCTTC.

This chain joins TRBV11-2 and TRBJ2-5, with unresolved D. The V gene lost 2 bases and the J gene lost 2 bases, with 9 bases spanning the gap. CDR3 length: 14 amino acids. Per germline, CDR1 SGHAT and CDR2 FQNNGV. CDR3 sequence: CASSLYASQETQYF. DNA for the CDR3: TGTGCCAGCAGCTTATACGCCAGTCAAGAGACCCAGTACTTC.

This rearrangement joins TRBV5-4 to TRBJ2-3; TRBD2 is a possible D gene (5 bases). This CDR3 has 14 residues. V was trimmed by 1 base and J by 3 bases, leaving 9 bases between them. The germline V gene has CDR1 SGHNT and CDR2 YYREEE (reference sequence). CDR3 sequence reads: CASSLTRVTDTQYF. CDR3 in DNA: TGTGCCAGCAGCTTGACTAGAGTAACAGATACGCAGTATTTT.

The rearrangement uses TRBV4-2 and TRBJ1-2; 7 positions agree with TRBD1. The V gene end was trimmed by 4 bases and the J gene end by 0 bases; junction bases not matched to a gene: 2. This CDR3 contains 14 residues. Germline lookup yields CDR1 LGHNA and CDR2 YNFKEQ. The CDR3 loop is CASSRGQANYGYTF. The CDR3 nucleotides are TGTGCCAGCAGCCGCGGACAGGCTAACTATGGCTACACCTTC.

This chain joins TRBV7-3 and TRBJ2-1; D gene uncertain. This CDR3 contains 15 residues. CDR1 is SGHTA, CDR2 FQGTGA, per germline. Trimming left V 6 bases short and J 1 base short, with 13 bases between. The chain's CDR3 is CASSPRGKSYNEQFF. As DNA, the CDR3 is TGTGCCAGCAGTCCACGTGGGAAATCCTACAATGAGCAGTTCTTC.

This rearrangement joins TRBV7-9 to TRBJ2-1; TRBD2 agrees at 8 bases. CDR3 length: 15 residues. Germline CDR1 is SEHNR and CDR2 is FQNEAQ (reference sequence). The V and J ends lost 5 bases and 8 bases, in that order; junction bases with no gene match: 11. CDR3 protein: CASSRGGTSPDEQFF. The CDR3 DNA reads TGTGCCAGCAGCCGAGGCGGGACTAGTCCCGATGAGCAGTTCTTC.

This sequence joins TRBV12-3 or TRBV12-4 and TRBJ1-2; D ambiguous. Trimming took 1 base from V and 7 from J, leaving 10 bases between them. CDR3 length: 13 amino acids. The CDR3 region is CASSLGTFGGYTF. CDR3 DNA sequence: TGTGCCAGCAGTTTAGGGACCTTCGGTGGCTACACCTTC.

This clone was detected a few times. The V call is TRBV11-2, the J call TRBJ1-3; D perhaps matches TRBD1 (5 bases). Germline V lookup: CDR1 SGHAT, CDR2 FQNNGV. V lost 6 bases to trimming and J lost 0 bases, with 15 bases between them. The CDR3 runs 16 residues. CDR3 sequence reads: CASSRTTALSGNTIYF. CDR3 coding DNA: TGTGCCAGCAGTCGTACGACAGCGCTCTCTGGAAACACCATATATTTT.

The count of this clone is one. The chain uses TRBV27 and TRBJ2-1, with a possible D match to TRBD2 (5 bases). Trimming removed 5 bases at V and 3 bases at J, with 23 bases between. The CDR3 sequence is 18 residues long. The V gene's germline CDR1 is MNHEY and CDR2 SMNVEV (reference sequence). The CDR3 here is CASSPPRGAAARYNEQFF. CDR3 DNA sequence: TGTGCCAGCAGTCCCCCCCGGGGAGCGGCCGCCCGCTACAATGAGCAGTTCTTC.

The genes are TRBV11-2 and TRBJ2-2, with 9 bases identical to TRBD1. V was pared by 5 bases and J by 5 bases, with 6 bases of the junction left unmatched. CDR1 and CDR2 from the germline V gene are SGHAT and FQNNGV. The CDR3 sequence is 15 residues long. For the CDR3, the DNA is TGTGCCAGCAGCCTACTCGGACAGGGGACCGGGGAGCTGTTTTTT. As protein: CASSLLGQGTGELFF. Drawing the rest from reference TRBV11-2 and TRBJ2-2, the complete variable domain is EAGVAQSPRYKIIEKRQSVAFWCNPISGHATLYWYQQILGQGPKLLIQFQNNGVVDDSQLPKDRFSAERLKGVDSTLKIQPAKLEDSAVYLCASSLLGQGTGELFFGEGSRLTVL.

This chain uses TRBV9 with TRBJ2-1, with TRBD2 identical over 8 bases. CDR3 length: 17 amino acids. Trimming cost V 4 bases and J 11 bases; bases outside gene matches: 20. Germline assignment: CDR1 SGDLS and CDR2 YYNGEE. The DNA for the CDR3 is TGTGCCAGCAGCACTCCCTCCGGGACTAGTGCTAGGAAACAGCAGTTCTTC. This sequence encodes CASSTPSGTSARKQQFF.

This rearrangement joins TRBV14 to TRBJ2-1; weak D call: TRBD2 (6 bases). V was clipped by 5 bases and J by 0 bases, with 11 bases between them. This CDR3 region has 15 residues. The germline CDR1 and CDR2 sequences are SGHDN and FVKESK. The CDR3 DNA follows: TGTGCCAGCAGCTCTTTGGGAGGCTCCTACAATGAGCAGTTCTTC. The encoded protein is CASSSLGGSYNEQFF.

This clone was observed many times. One end of the junction varies from germline; a read error may be responsible. CDR3: CASSPVQAESRVF. CDR3 in DNA: TGTGCCAGCAGCCCCGTTCAGGCCGAGAGCAGAGTCTTC. The chain uses TRBV5-6 and TRBJ2-1; the D is unclear. Germline V gene lookup returns CDR1 SGHDT and CDR2 YYEEEE. The CDR3 extends over 13 amino acids. The full variable domain, completed using reference TRBV5-6 and TRBJ2-1, is DAGVTQSPTHLIKTRGQQVTLRCSPKSGHDTVSWYQQALGQGPQFIFQYYEEEERQRGNFPDRFSGHQFPNYSSELNVNALLLGDSALYLCASSPVQAESRVFGPGTRLTVL.

J is TRBJ1-5 and V is TRBV9; D unclear. Germline loops: CDR1 SGDLS, CDR2 YYNGEE. V was clipped by 4 bases and J by 1 base, with 6 bases between them. The CDR3 is 13 residues long. CDR3 residues: CASSLGSNQPQHF. The CDR3, as DNA: TGTGCCAGCAGCCTAGGCAGCAATCAGCCCCAGCATTTT.

The chain uses TRBV9 and TRBJ2-2; a weak D match, TRBD2 (6 bases). Trimming cost V 6 bases and J 3 bases, with 9 bases left between them. Germline V gene data show CDR1 as SGDLS and CDR2 as YYNGEE. CDR3 size: 13 residues. CDR3 in DNA: TGTGCCAGCAAGGAGGGTCACACCGGGGAGCTGTTTTTT. Its translation: CASKEGHTGELFF.

CDR3 DNA: TGCGCCAGCAGCTTGGGTCAGGGAGGGGTATCCCTATATGGCTACACCTTC. It codes for CASSLGQGGVSLYGYTF. The V call is TRBV5-1, the J call TRBJ1-2, with D maybe TRBD1 (5 bases). V was cut by 0 bases and J by 5 bases, with 20 bases left in between. In germline, CDR1 is SGHRS, CDR2 YFSETQ. The CDR3 is 17 amino acids.